These 18 T cell receptor beta chains originate from one sample sequenced in a study of T cell changes during pregnancy in multiple sclerosis. Method: immunoSEQ multiplex PCR; TCRdb's copy keeps in-frame clones and lacks some. The sample yields around 79,000 clones, about 93% seen once. The sequenced sample was CD4+ T cells from peripheral blood mononuclear cells, obtained in the second trimester of pregnancy. Receptors were obtained from a female donor with multiple sclerosis, enrolled in a pregnancy study.

The chain is built from TRBV28 and TRBJ2-7; 12 bases map to TRBD1. CDR3 length equals 13 residues. J gave up 4 bases and V 7 bases, and 2 bases lay outside the gene matches. Germline V gene sequence: CDR1 MDHEN, CDR2 SYDVKM. CDR3 DNA: TGTGCCAGCACGGGACAGGGGGCGTACGAGCAGTACTTC. Its translation: CASTGQGAYEQYF.

The CDR3 DNA is TGTGCCAGCAGCTTAATATCAGGGACTGGGGGGGGGACACCCCTCCACTTT. Translated: CASSLISGTGGGTPLHF. The chain carries TRBV7-9 and TRBJ1-6; the D gene is possibly TRBD1 (5 bases). This CDR3 is 17 amino acids long. The germline V gene encodes CDR1 SEHNR and CDR2 FQNEAQ (reference sequence). The V end lost 2 bases, the J end lost 11 bases, and 22 bases lay between the germline ends.

V usage is TRBV11-2 and J usage is TRBJ1-1, with 8 positions matching TRBD1. The CDR3 is 14 amino acids. Germline V CDR1 and CDR2: SGHAT, FQNNGV. The J segment lost 6 bases and the V segment lost 6 bases, leaving 9 bases of the junction unmatched. CDR3 nucleotides: TGTGCCAGCAGGACAGGGGCCCTATCCCCTGAAGCTTTCTTT. It translates to CASRTGALSPEAFF.

The chain links TRBV10-3 to TRBJ2-5, with 11 bases aligning to TRBD1. Germline loops: CDR1 ENHRY, CDR2 SYGVKD. Unmatched junction bases numbered 1, after V lost 6 bases and J lost 4 bases. The CDR3 consists of 13 residues. The CDR3 loop is CAIRDRGPETQYF. For the CDR3, the DNA is TGTGCCATCAGGGACAGGGGGCCAGAGACCCAGTACTTC.

This clone was recorded only once. V and J are TRBV7-8 and TRBJ2-1; 8 bases agree with TRBD1. Germline assignment: CDR1 SGHVS and CDR2 FQNEAQ. Trimming cost V 6 bases and J 9 bases; bases outside gene matches: 16. The CDR3 is 16 amino acids. The chain's CDR3 is CASRRGFTGGFGEQFF. The DNA of the CDR3 is TGTGCCAGCAGACGAGGATTCACAGGGGGTTTTGGTGAGCAGTTCTTC.

The V call is TRBV5-1, the J call TRBJ2-3, with D perhaps matching TRBD1 (6 bases). Germline CDR1 is SGHRS and CDR2 is YFSETQ. The V and J ends lost 0 bases and 2 bases respectively, with 19 bases between them. CDR3 length: 18 amino acids. The CDR3, as DNA: TGCGCCAGCAGCTTGGCCTGGGACACCTCTGGGGTCACAGATACGCAGTATTTT. Protein product: CASSLAWDTSGVTDTQYF.

The genes are TRBV27 and TRBJ1-3, with 7 bases fitting TRBD1. J gave up 0 bases and V 4 bases, and 3 bases lay outside the gene matches. Germline CDR1 and CDR2: MNHEY and SMNVEV (reference sequence). The CDR3 length is 15 residues. CDR3 loop: CASSSGQNSGNTIYF. The CDR3 nucleotides are TGTGCCAGCAGTTCGGGACAGAACTCTGGAAACACCATATATTTT.

This chain links TRBV28 with TRBJ1-3, with D hard to call. The CDR3 sequence is 13 residues long. V was pared by 8 bases and J by 2 bases, with 10 bases between. Germline loops: CDR1 MDHEN, CDR2 SYDVKM. CDR3 sequence reads: CASEGVPGNTIYF. CDR3 DNA sequence: TGTGCCAGCGAGGGCGTCCCTGGAAACACCATATATTTT.

This clone was seen a single time. The chain recombines TRBV27 with TRBJ2-5, with D maybe TRBD2 (5 bases). V was trimmed by 5 bases and J by 1 base, leaving 17 bases between them. This CDR3 has 16 residues. Germline CDR1 is MNHEY and CDR2 is SMNVEV (reference sequence). As DNA, the CDR3 is TGTGCCAGCAGTCTCCTGGGAGCGGCCATCCAAGAGACCCAGTACTTC. This codes for CASSLLGAAIQETQYF.

The rearrangement uses TRBV20-1 and TRBJ2-1; possible D gene TRBD2, 6 bases. Germline lookup yields CDR1 DFQATT and CDR2 SNEGSKA (reference sequence). The CDR3 spans 11 residues. The CDR3 sequence is CVTGTHNEQFF. In DNA, the CDR3 is TGCGTCACCGGGACTCACAATGAGCAGTTCTTC.

The V and J genes are TRBV20-1 and TRBJ2-1, with TRBD1 matching 8 bases. Germline trimming cut 5 bases from V and 8 bases from J; bases unmatched to any gene: 2. Germline CDR1 reads DFQATT; CDR2 reads SNEGSKA (reference sequence). This CDR3 has 11 amino acids. The CDR3 region is CSAWGQDEQFF. CDR3 bases: TGCAGTGCTTGGGGACAGGATGAGCAGTTCTTC.

The CDR3 DNA reads TGTGCCAGCAGCTGGGGCCAAGGGGTCTTGAACACCATATATTTT. Amino acid sequence: CASSWGQGVLNTIYF. J is TRBJ1-3 and V is TRBV11-3; tentatively, D is TRBD1 (5 bases). CDR3 size: 15 residues. Germline-derived CDR1 and CDR2 are SGHNT and YENEEA. V dropped 4 bases and J dropped 7 bases, with 17 bases sitting between them.

CDR3 nucleotide sequence: TGTGCCAGCTCACCAAGTCTAGGACAGTCCTACGAGCAGTACTTC. Its translation is CASSPSLGQSYEQYF. V usage is TRBV18 and J usage is TRBJ2-7; possibly TRBD1 for D (6 bases). Trimming cost V 2 bases and J 1 base, with 12 bases left between them. This CDR3 region has 15 residues. In germline, CDR1 is KGHSH, CDR2 LQKENI.

The genes are TRBV18 and TRBJ2-1, with 10 bases identical to TRBD2. The CDR3 covers 15 residues. The V gene's germline CDR1 is KGHSH and CDR2 LQKENI. The J segment lost 3 bases and the V segment lost 6 bases, leaving 5 bases of the junction unmatched. In DNA form, the CDR3 reads TGTGCCAGCTCGAAAGGACTAGCGGACTACAATGAGCAGTTCTTC. Protein: CASSKGLADYNEQFF.

The rearrangement joins TRBV30 to TRBJ1-1; maybe TRBD1 (6 bases). The CDR3 spans 16 residues. Between the trimmed V and J ends, which lost 4 bases and 0 bases, there was a span of 18 bases. Germline assignment: CDR1 GTSNPN and CDR2 SVGIG (reference sequence). The CDR3 loop is CAWTTGWGSMNTEAFF. CDR3 DNA: TGTGCCTGGACTACAGGGTGGGGCTCTATGAACACTGAAGCTTTCTTT.

The J gene is TRBJ2-2, the V gene TRBV7-8; 9 bases are shared with TRBD1. CDR3 length: 17 amino acids. V lost 4 bases, J lost 4 bases, and 10 bases stayed unmatched. The V gene's germline CDR1 is SGHVS and CDR2 FQNEAQ. This CDR3 reads CASSSVRTGGITGELFF. CDR3 coding DNA: TGTGCCAGCAGCTCAGTGCGCACAGGGGGCATCACCGGGGAGCTGTTTTTT.

V usage is TRBV18 and J usage is TRBJ2-3, with 7 positions matching TRBD2. This CDR3 spans 15 amino acids. Germline V gene lookup returns CDR1 KGHSH and CDR2 LQKENI. V lost 2 bases, J lost 3 bases, and 5 bases stayed unmatched. The CDR3 DNA follows: TGTGCCAGCTCACCAGGCAGCGGGAAAACAGATACGCAGTATTTT. Amino acids: CASSPGSGKTDTQYF.

This chain links TRBV7-8 with TRBJ2-7; 7 positions match TRBD2. The CDR3 length is 15 residues. Losses at the gene ends were 1 base for V and 0 bases for J; bases not matched to a gene: 3. CDR1 is SGHVS and CDR2 is FQNEAQ in the germline V gene. In DNA form, the CDR3 reads TGTGCCAGCAGCTTAGGCGGGAGTCGCTCCTACGAGCAGTACTTC. Its translation: CASSLGGSRSYEQYF.